This T cell receptor (beta chain) was found in a study of response to subunit inactivated influenza vaccine (dated by TCRdb to 2016 to 2019). For the wider study: Deep quantitative profiling of the T cell receptor repertoire was used in the study to follow responses to a trivalent subunit inactivated influenza vaccine.

V is pared back by 2 bases and J by 1 base, with 6 bases lying between the germline termini. There are 14 amino acids in the CDR3, from cysteine to phenylalanine inclusive. Only the CDR3 region is kept as DNA, spanning 42 bases read in frame from base 1. The germline V gene (reference sequence) yields MNHEY for CDR1 and SMNVEV for CDR2. The sample holds a few counts of this clonotype. The specificity of this receptor is unknown. There are no base qualities to consult, and no much larger clone falls within one base. Library prep was done by RT-PCR. The run used an Illumina HiSeq 2500. TCRdb handled the public reads itself, with Q25 trimming in fastp and clone calling in MiXCR, and kept productive beta chains. Entries are consolidated by CDR3 protein sequence, retaining the most common genes and DNA. Recorded for this sample are hundreds of thousands of distinct CDR3 sequences; 14% of them occurred a single time. The ten largest clones capture around 7.6% of the sample.

The study at large found these results: According to the authors, only a limited number of new T cells may be recruited by each seasonal influenza vaccination.

This receptor was taken from a man aged 45 to 65 who received an inactivated influenza vaccine. Donor details come from another sample of the same person, matched by shared clones. The sequencing here drew on PBMCs from blood, taken around 14 days before vaccination. The V and J genes are TRBV27 and TRBJ1-3; too little of a D gene remains to name it. The nucleotides read TGTGCCAGCAGTTTAAGCAGGTCTGGAAACACCATATATTTT. Its protein product is CASSLSRSGNTIYF.